This T cell receptor beta chain comes out of a study of T cell responses to AZD1222 COVID-19 vaccine. Whole-study context: Pooled together were second doses at about 4 or about 12 weeks. The study's findings and limits: Clonal diversity may have been underestimated, and the donors were mostly white British, with more females than males.

Sequencing used immunoSEQ multiplex PCR; TCRdb keeps in-frame clones, though not all of them. The sample includes under 200,000 clones, roughly 94% seen only once; the top ten take about 0.6%. About this clone: The antigen remains undetermined.

Trimming cost V 5 bases and J 0 bases; bases outside gene matches: 15. The CDR3 has 19 amino acids. Germline V gives CDR1 MNHEY, CDR2 SMNVEV (reference sequence). V is TRBV27 and J is TRBJ2-1; 8 nucleotides align to TRBD2. The sample in question was peripheral blood, obtained on day 0 of AZD1222 vaccination. The clonotype originates from an adult in good health. The chain's CDR3 is CASSLLTGGRAGSYNEQFF. CDR3 nucleotide sequence: TGTGCCAGCAGTCTTTTGACGGGAGGGAGGGCCGGCTCCTACAATGAGCAGTTCTTC.